This paragraph reports one T cell receptor (beta chain). This entry is derived from a study of T cell changes during pregnancy in multiple sclerosis. J gave up 2 bases and V 3 bases, and 5 bases lay outside the gene matches. CDR3 length: 14 amino acids. The germline CDR1 and CDR2 sequences are SGHNT and YYREEE (reference sequence). Assay used: immunoSEQ multiplex PCR; TCRdb lists only in-frame clones, some missing. The table shows 75,000 to 95,000 clones, with roughly 90% occurring only once. The rearrangement joins TRBV5-4 to TRBJ2-7, with TRBD1 matching over 7 bases. This sample comprised peripheral blood, obtained before pregnancy. This clonotype originated in a female donor with multiple sclerosis, enrolled in a pregnancy study. The CDR3 DNA reads as TGTGCCAGCAGCTCCAGACAGGGACCCTACGAGCAGTACTTC. Its protein product is CASSSRQGPYEQYF.